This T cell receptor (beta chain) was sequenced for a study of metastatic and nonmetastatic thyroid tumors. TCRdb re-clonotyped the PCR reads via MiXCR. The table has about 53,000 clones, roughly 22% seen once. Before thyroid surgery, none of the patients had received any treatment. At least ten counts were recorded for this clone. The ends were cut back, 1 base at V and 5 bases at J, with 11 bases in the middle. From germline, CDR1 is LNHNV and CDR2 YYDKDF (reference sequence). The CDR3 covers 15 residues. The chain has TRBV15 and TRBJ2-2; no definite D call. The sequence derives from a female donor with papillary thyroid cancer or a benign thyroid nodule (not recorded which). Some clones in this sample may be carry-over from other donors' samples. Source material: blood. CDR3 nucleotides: TGTGCCACCAGCAGAGTGGGCGGCAGGACCGGGGAGCTGTTTTTT. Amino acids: CATSRVGGRTGELFF.